Following are 32 T cell receptor beta chains from one sample sequenced in a study of T cell responses to AZD1222 COVID-19 vaccine listed by TCRdb under 2021. Library preparation was by the immunoSEQ multiplex PCR assay. Imported from immuneACCESS, the table was reduced by TCRdb to in-frame sequences with V and J called. These copies leave out some clones; in studies compared against another copy, an unresolved V gene accounts for under half, and the cause of the remainder is not known. This sample holds roughly 150,000 clones; about 87% were observed only once. Of the sample, about a tenth is held by the ten largest clones. The time point label, as the study defines it: about 28 days (+/-7) after the second vaccine dose. The specimen comprised peripheral blood, sampled 28 days after the second AZD1222 dose. These receptor sequences come from an adult who received the AZD1222 COVID-19 vaccine.

This sequence joins TRBV21-1 and TRBJ2-1; TRBD2 is the table's D call and was not checked against the DNA. TRBV21-1 counts as a pseudogene. CDR3 length: 13 residues. The CDR3 sequence: CATSPGGSNEQFF. CDR3 DNA: TGTGCCACTTCCCCGGGAGGAAGCAATGAGCAGTTCTTC.

This clone was found once. V gene TRBV18 combines with J gene TRBJ2-1; D ambiguous. The germline V and J ends were trimmed by 4 bases and 6 bases, with 10 bases remaining between them. CDR3 size: 13 residues. The germline V gene encodes CDR1 KGHSH and CDR2 LQKENI. This CDR3 is CASSQGLLNEQFF. CDR3 sequence (DNA): TGTGCCAGCTCACAGGGTCTCCTCAATGAGCAGTTCTTC. Based on the CDR3 plus reference TRBV18 and TRBJ2-1, the full variable domain is NAGVMQNPRHLVRRRGQEARLRCSPMKGHSHVYWYRQLPEEGLKFMVYLQKENIIDESGMPKERFSAEFPKEGPSILRIQQVVRGDSAAYFCASSQGLLNEQFFGPGTRLTVL.

The chain employs TRBV9 and TRBJ2-3; D not certain. Germline V gene sequence: CDR1 SGDLS, CDR2 YYNGEE. Trimming shortened V by 7 bases and J by 5 bases, and 2 bases separated the two germline ends. This CDR3 region has 9 residues. CDR3 in amino acids: CASGDTQYF. DNA of the CDR3: TGTGCCAGCGGAGATACGCAGTATTTT.

The rearrangement uses TRBV9 and TRBJ2-5; D is unresolved. Germline-derived CDR1 and CDR2 are SGDLS and YYNGEE. V was pared by 0 bases and J by 2 bases, with 11 bases between. This CDR3 has 15 amino acids. The CDR3 reads CASSVAPAPQETQYF. The CDR3 DNA reads as TGTGCCAGCAGCGTAGCCCCGGCGCCACAAGAGACCCAGTACTTC.

J is TRBJ2-5 and V is TRBV11-2; a weak D match, TRBD1 (5 bases). The CDR3 runs 14 residues. Germline lookup yields CDR1 SGHAT and CDR2 FQNNGV. V was cut by 2 bases and J by 3 bases, with 10 bases left in between. CDR3: CASSLRGKEETQYF. CDR3 in DNA: TGTGCCAGCAGCTTAAGGGGAAAGGAAGAGACCCAGTACTTC.

The V gene is TRBV5-4, the J gene TRBJ1-2; D perhaps matches TRBD1 (6 bases). This CDR3 region has 15 residues. The germline V and J ends were trimmed by 4 bases and 0 bases, with 13 bases remaining between them. Germline lookup yields CDR1 SGHNT and CDR2 YYREEE (reference sequence). CDR3 amino acids: CASSQDGGSNYGYTF. The CDR3 DNA sequence: TGTGCCAGCAGCCAGGACGGGGGCTCTAACTATGGCTACACCTTC.

The rearrangement joins TRBV5-6 to TRBJ1-1; D is perhaps TRBD1 (5 bases). The CDR3 covers 11 residues. The germline V and J ends were trimmed by 4 bases and 7 bases, with 8 bases remaining between them. Germline V CDR1 and CDR2: SGHDT, YYEEEE. The CDR3 DNA reads TGTGCCAGCAGCCGACAGTTTGAAGCTTTCTTT. Translated: CASSRQFEAFF.

The chain links TRBV4-1 to TRBJ1-4; TRBD1 agrees at 7 bases. After removal of 1 base from V and 0 bases from J, the junction contained 2 bases not matched to a gene. The CDR3 is made up of 16 amino acids. The germline V gene has CDR1 MGHRA and CDR2 YSYEKL. CDR3 bases: TGCGCCAGCAGCCAAGGGGACAGCGCAACTAATGAAAAACTGTTTTTT. It is translated as CASSQGDSATNEKLFF.

Only a few counts were recorded for this clone. The chain joins TRBV10-3 to TRBJ1-1; TRBD1 matches at 7 bases. The CDR3 sequence is 16 residues long. The V and J ends lost 5 bases and 3 bases, in that order; junction bases with no gene match: 12. Germline CDR1 ENHRY, CDR2 SYGVKD. CDR3 DNA sequence: TGTGCCATCAGTTCAGGGGGTTGGGACGCGGACACTGAAGCTTTCTTT. This encodes CAISSGGWDADTEAFF.

This chain links TRBV1 with TRBJ2-1; the table calls TRBD2, which could not be checked here. TRBV1 is marked as a pseudogene. This CDR3 is 18 amino acids long. The CDR3 loop is CTSSQVLAGGPDYNEQFF. The CDR3 region has the DNA TGCACCAGCAGCCAAGTACTAGCGGGAGGGCCGGATTACAATGAGCAGTTCTTC.

This clone appeared a single time. Other DNA sequences in this specimen translate into the identical CDR3. V usage is TRBV18 and J usage is TRBJ2-7, with 11 bases aligning to TRBD2. This CDR3 has 14 amino acids. Losses at the gene ends were 3 bases for V and 4 bases for J; bases not matched to a gene: 2. CDR1 KGHSH and CDR2 LQKENI come from the germline V gene. The CDR3 here is CASSPGTSGYEQYF. The CDR3 nucleotides are TGTGCCAGCTCACCTGGGACTAGCGGTTACGAGCAGTACTTC.

The gene calls are TRBV5-1 and TRBJ2-2; D uncertain. The CDR3 extends over 14 amino acids. With 0 bases removed from V and 4 bases from J, the gap between germline ends came to 7 bases. Germline V gives CDR1 SGHRS, CDR2 YFSETQ. The CDR3 sequence is CASSLDRVTGELFF. The CDR3 DNA follows: TGCGCCAGCAGCTTGGACAGAGTCACCGGGGAGCTGTTTTTT.

This clone was found once. The rearrangement uses TRBV4-2 and TRBJ1-1; D is possibly TRBD1 (6 bases). The V end lost 2 bases, the J end lost 1 base, and 23 bases lay between the germline ends. Germline V CDR1 and CDR2: LGHNA, YNFKEQ. The length of the CDR3 is 19 residues. CDR3: CASSQRSNWGGRKNTEAFF. CDR3 bases: TGTGCCAGCAGCCAACGGTCAAACTGGGGGGGGCGAAAGAACACTGAAGCTTTCTTT.

The CDR3 region is CASSELGQGSYEQYF. The CDR3 DNA follows: TGTGCCAGCAGTGAATTGGGACAGGGTTCCTACGAGCAGTACTTC. The V gene is TRBV25-1, the J gene TRBJ2-7; 9 bases agree with TRBD1. The V gene's germline CDR1 is MGHDK and CDR2 SYGVNS. The CDR3 runs to 15 residues. J lost 1 base, V lost 1 base, and 2 bases had no gene match.

V and J are TRBV5-4 and TRBJ1-2; perhaps TRBD1 as D (5 bases). Trimming removed 4 bases from V and 4 bases from J, with 14 bases in between. Germline CDR1 SGHNT, CDR2 YYREEE (reference sequence). This CDR3 spans 14 amino acids. The CDR3 spells CASSPEGRRYGYTF. In nucleotides, the CDR3 is TGTGCCAGCAGCCCGGAGGGGCGACGCTATGGCTACACCTTC.

The gene calls are TRBV13 and TRBJ2-5; TRBD2 agrees at 9 bases. There are 16 residues in the CDR3. V was clipped by 7 bases and J by 5 bases; unmatched bases: 14. Germline V gene data show CDR1 as PRHDT and CDR2 as FYEKMQ (reference sequence). CDR3 nucleotide sequence: TGTGCCAGCACCGAGGGAGGCGGGAGGGCGCGGGAGACCCAGTACTTC. Residues: CASTEGGGRARETQYF.

As regards this clone: Other nucleotide sequences from this sample produce the same CDR3. The chain combines TRBV5-4 with TRBJ2-7; D is unclear. Germline V gene lookup returns CDR1 SGHNT and CDR2 YYREEE (reference sequence). V was shortened by 2 bases and J by 2 bases, with 11 bases between the two germline ends. The CDR3 has 14 amino acids. The CDR3 is CASSLAGLPYEQYF. The CDR3 DNA sequence: TGTGCCAGCAGCTTAGCTGGCCTTCCCTACGAGCAGTACTTC.

V usage is TRBV5-1 and J usage is TRBJ2-1; D is undetermined. The CDR3 covers 16 residues. Germline V CDR1 and CDR2: SGHRS, YFSETQ. V lost 0 bases, J lost 0 bases, and 10 bases lay in between. Written as DNA, the CDR3 is TGCGCCAGCAGCTTGGTTGTGCAATTCTCCTACAATGAGCAGTTCTTC. Translation: CASSLVVQFSYNEQFF.

The chain combines TRBV11-3 with TRBJ2-7, with D possibly TRBD1 on 6 matching bases. The CDR3 has 15 residues. CDR1 SGHNT and CDR2 YENEEA come from the germline V gene. With 1 base removed from V and 5 bases from J, the gap between germline ends came to 15 bases. The chain's CDR3 is CASSLGGGVRNEQYF. The CDR3 nucleotides read TGTGCCAGCAGCTTAGGAGGGGGAGTAAGGAACGAGCAGTACTTC.

The chain joins TRBV7-3 to TRBJ2-7, with 8 bases identical to TRBD2. The V gene's germline CDR1 is SGHTA and CDR2 FQGTGA. The CDR3 has 14 amino acids. The V segment lost 5 bases and the J segment 5 bases; nucleotides outside the gene matches: 8. The DNA of the CDR3 is TGTGCCAGCAGCCCCGGGGGGACTAGTCACGAGCAGTACTTC. It encodes CASSPGGTSHEQYF.

This chain uses TRBV7-2 with TRBJ2-7, with TRBD2 identical over 12 bases. Germline lookup yields CDR1 SGHTA and CDR2 FQGNSA. CDR3 length equals 15 residues. The V and J ends lost 3 bases and 3 bases, in that order; junction bases with no gene match: 3. The CDR3 DNA is TGTGCCAGCAGCTTCGGACTAGCGGGAAGCTACGAGCAGTACTTC. It encodes CASSFGLAGSYEQYF.

This chain joins TRBV5-4 and TRBJ2-1; TRBD2 agrees at 10 bases. Germline V gives CDR1 SGHNT, CDR2 YYREEE (reference sequence). V shed 4 bases, J shed 6 bases, and the junction held 7 bases outside the gene matches. CDR3 length: 15 residues. CDR3 coding DNA: TGTGCCAGCAGCGTGCCGGGACTAGCGATCAATGAGCAGTTCTTC. Its protein is CASSVPGLAINEQFF.

Only one count was recorded for this clone. This chain uses TRBV11-2 with TRBJ2-7; no clear D. Trimming cost V 5 bases and J 4 bases, with 12 bases left between them. This CDR3 region has 13 residues. The germline V gene encodes CDR1 SGHAT and CDR2 FQNNGV. Here the CDR3 DNA reads TGTGCCAGCAGCCCACCGACGCCTTACGAGCAGTACTTC. It yields the protein CASSPPTPYEQYF.

The V call is TRBV30, the J call TRBJ1-1; D is unresolved. Per germline, CDR1 GTSNPN and CDR2 SVGIG (reference sequence). This CDR3 is 13 amino acids long. Between the trimmed V and J ends, which lost 0 bases and 9 bases, there was a span of 14 bases. CDR3 sequence (DNA): TGTGCCTGGAGTGTAGTTGGGTCGACACAAGCTTTCTTT. Translated: CAWSVVGSTQAFF.

V and J are TRBV5-6 and TRBJ1-2; D is unresolved. Germline V gene sequence: CDR1 SGHDT, CDR2 YYEEEE. The CDR3 consists of 12 residues. V dropped 0 bases and J dropped 8 bases, with 8 bases sitting between them. CDR3 sequence: CASSLANWGYTF. CDR3 in DNA: TGTGCCAGCAGCTTGGCCAATTGGGGCTACACCTTC.

This clone is a singleton in its sample. The chain employs TRBV10-3 and TRBJ2-5; 10 bases match TRBD2. The J segment lost 5 bases and the V segment lost 10 bases, leaving 7 bases of the junction unmatched. The CDR3 is made up of 13 amino acids. Germline values: CDR1 ENHRY, CDR2 SYGVKD. The CDR3 nucleotides are TGTGCCACCCTAGCGGGGGCAGGGGAGACCCAGTACTTC. Translated: CATLAGAGETQYF.

This clone has more than one count but fewer than ten. The chain carries TRBV5-1 and TRBJ2-7; 11 nucleotides align to TRBD1. Germline CDR1 SGHRS, CDR2 YFSETQ. V was pared by 3 bases and J by 5 bases, with 10 bases of the junction left unmatched. The CDR3 is made up of 16 amino acids. CDR3 nucleotide sequence: TGCGCCAGCAGCTCAGGACAGGGGGCGCGGCCCGACGAGCAGTACTTC. Amino acids: CASSSGQGARPDEQYF.

J is TRBJ1-2 and V is TRBV19; 10 bases match TRBD1. CDR3 length: 15 residues. Germline V gene data show CDR1 as LNHDA and CDR2 as SQIVND (reference sequence). V trimming: 2 bases; J trimming: 7 bases; junction bases outside the gene matches: 7. CDR3 nucleotides: TGTGCCAGTAGTATACCGGGACAGGGGCGGTCTGGCTACACCTTC. It encodes CASSIPGQGRSGYTF.

The chain has TRBV6-5 and TRBJ2-1; 12 nucleotides line up with TRBD2. Per germline, CDR1 MNHEY and CDR2 SVGAGI. This CDR3 has 15 amino acids. The V and J ends lost 6 bases and 6 bases, in that order; junction bases with no gene match: 6. CDR3 nucleotides: TGTGCCAGCAGCTCAGGACTAGCGGGATTCAATGAGCAGTTCTTC. Protein: CASSSGLAGFNEQFF.

The rearrangement uses TRBV9 and TRBJ2-1, with 9 positions matching TRBD2. From germline, CDR1 is SGDLS and CDR2 YYNGEE. With 0 bases clipped from V and 2 bases from J, the junction kept 0 bases outside the gene matches. The CDR3 has 15 amino acids. The CDR3 DNA reads as TGTGCCAGCAGCGTAGGACTAGCGGCCTACAATGAGCAGTTCTTC. As protein: CASSVGLAAYNEQFF.

In its sample, this clone was seen many times. The genes are TRBV5-1 and TRBJ1-5, with TRBD1 matching 9 bases. CDR3 length equals 17 residues. With 0 bases clipped from V and 4 bases from J, the junction kept 8 bases outside the gene matches. The germline CDR1 and CDR2 sequences are SGHRS and YFSETQ. CDR3 protein: CASSLGPGQGPNQPQHF. For the CDR3, the DNA is TGCGCCAGCAGCTTGGGGCCGGGACAGGGCCCAAATCAGCCCCAGCATTTT.

The rearrangement links TRBV7-2 to TRBJ2-7; D unresolved. The V end was cut by 2 bases, the J end by 3 bases, with 11 bases between. This CDR3 is built from 14 residues. From germline, CDR1 is SGHTA and CDR2 FQGNSA. The CDR3 coding sequence is TGTGCCAGCAGCTTACAAAGCTCCTACTACGAGCAGTACTTC. Protein: CASSLQSSYYEQYF.